This T cell receptor beta chain was obtained from a study of regulatory T cells in long-lasting Graves disease. General observations from the study: It was in persistent disease that TRBV28, TRBJ1-2 and TRBJ2-5 were favored.

The V and J ends lost 6 bases and 0 bases, in that order; junction bases with no gene match: 5. The V gene's germline CDR1 is MNHEY and CDR2 SVGEGT. The CDR3 contains 15 residues. Building the TCR beta libraries relied on iRepertoire HTBI primers, and CDR3 regions underwent Arm-PCR. Via MiXCR, TCRdb re-called the multiplex PCR reads, giving one row per CDR3 protein. Of 550,000 to 700,000 distinct CDR3 sequences in the sample, more than 15% were seen once. As to time point: newly diagnosed GD, antithyroid drugs for less than 3 months. The TCR library was made from RNA that had been extracted from PBMCs in TRIzol. An endocrinology department in Xi'an, China, recruited the patients. The authors drew about 9 milliliters of peripheral blood into EDTA tubes. As regards this clonotype: Its cognate antigen is unknown.

These data were also filed under a second study, of T cells in Graves' hyperthyroidism and ophthalmopathy. In that study: Hyperthyroidism was newly diagnosed in patients aged 18 to 65 (duration under 2 months).

The chain employs TRBV6-2 or TRBV6-3 and TRBJ2-7, with TRBD1 matching over 10 bases. The sequence derives from a young man with Graves disease. Source: peripheral blood mononuclear cells (PBMCs), taken at new diagnosis, from a patient treated with antithyroid drugs. CDR3 bases: TGTGCCAGCAGCTACCGGGACAGGGGCTCCTACGAGCAGTACTTC. Amino acids: CASSYRDRGSYEQYF.